A selection of T cell receptor beta chains follows, all from one sample in a study of OX40 agonist ivuxolimab in advanced cancers. Profiled with immunoSEQ multiplex PCR; TCRdb holds only in-frame clones, not every one. Among about 130,000 clones listed, under 95% were seen once. This specimen consisted of CD4+ or CD8+ T cells sorted from blood, obtained in a trial of the OX40 agonist ivuxolimab. All receptors derive from an adult with an advanced solid tumor such as melanoma, head and neck, liver or kidney cancer. Each CDR3 is given with its conserved first and last residue.

V: TRBV5-1
CDR3: CASSEGQGSTDTQYF

V: TRBV5-4
CDR3: CASSLITGGANEKLFF

V: TRBV18
CDR3: CASSLGYEQYF

V: TRBV5-1
CDR3: CASSTGQDPYEQYF

V: TRBV19
CDR3: CASSISANSYNEQFF

V: TRBV29-1
CDR3: CSVEYKWNTEAFF

V: TRBV15
CDR3: CATSPPQGRGTDTEAFF

V: TRBV6-1
CDR3: CASAQGLQNSPLHF

V: TRBV28
CDR3: CASSHVLIEQYF

V: TRBV7-2
CDR3: CASSPGMGASPLHF

V: TRBV7-2
CDR3: CASSRGPVGTDTQYF

V: TRBV7-9
CDR3: CASSGGDSSYGYTF

V: TRBV19
CDR3: CAASGSWSGTDTQYF

V: TRBV5-1
CDR3: CASSTQGNYGYTF

V: TRBV7-8
CDR3: CASRDQGVLSSGNTIYF

V: TRBV7-2
CDR3: CASSPTHGSGGYTF

V: TRBV29-1
CDR3: CSGTPNTEAFF

V: TRBV7-2
CDR3: CASSLVPRDQPQHF

V: TRBV30
CDR3: CAWATGDEQYF

V: TRBV9
CDR3: CASSVVEGTEAFF

V: TRBV4-3
CDR3: CASSHRTGRAPYEQYF

V: TRBV28
CDR3: CASSFPWAYEQYF

V: TRBV28
CDR3: CASGRQGRTDTQYF

V: TRBV10-3
CDR3: CAISESRSVADTQYF

V: TRBV5-1
CDR3: CASSLVAGRETQYF

V: TRBV7-9
CDR3: CASSPKGSWPQHF

V: TRBV5-1
CDR3: CASSPPGGAVMNTEAFF

V: TRBV29-1
CDR3: CSCQQGADTEAFF

V: TRBV18
CDR3: CASSPDQSYNEQFF

V: TRBV6-6
CDR3: CASSLNQPQHF

V: TRBV18
CDR3: CASSPPWRANTQYF

V: TRBV9
CDR3: CASSVTFRDEQFF

V: TRBV4-1
CDR3: CASSQDSGGRGEKLFF

V: TRBV2
CDR3: CASMPGGFNEQFF

V: TRBV18
CDR3: CASSPFRREGTEAFF

V: TRBV5-6
CDR3: CASSLRDRDYNEQFF

V: TRBV2
CDR3: CASRGGPQPQHF

V: TRBV29-1
CDR3: CSVKHGQGTEAFF

V: TRBV27
CDR3: CASSFGTEGTYEQYF

V: TRBV7-9
CDR3: CASSFLGTEYNSPLHF

V: TRBV28
CDR3: CASSKQGINSGNTIYF

V: TRBV6-5
CDR3: CASSYGRDTIYF

V: TRBV5-6
CDR3: CASSFGQRNTEAFF

V: TRBV2
CDR3: CASSIEGILSNQPQHF

V: TRBV6-1
CDR3: CAISEGGISYNEQFF

V: TRBV7-2
CDR3: CASSLGLVDETQYF

V: TRBV10-3
CDR3: CAISGTAATGYYEQYF

V: TRBV7-2
CDR3: CASSPPGQGDHNEQFF

V: TRBV13
CDR3: CASSLKTGAWDTQYF

V: TRBV6-5
CDR3: CASSYSLGSTEAFF

V: TRBV5-1
CDR3: CASSYGRSYEQYF

V: TRBV5-1
CDR3: CASSILGTEAEQYF

V: TRBV4-1
CDR3: CASSQARTRIVTGANVLTF